The clone carrying this T cell receptor beta chain was seen just once. No DNA is shown, since the ends of the CDR3 on it are uncertain; the CDR3 is the one TCRdb lists. The V gene's germline CDR1 is SGHRS and CDR2 YFSETQ. The CDR3 extends over 17 residues, inclusive of both ends. These data are taken from a study of blood T cell repertoires in COVID-19. Looking at the study overall: Spain, Italy and the United States supplied samples that represented acute and convalescent COVID-19. Sample material is recorded as cDNA or gDNA derived from T cells, B-cell-depleted T cells, or PBMCs.

The repertoire was sequenced with immunoSEQ multiplex PCR; TCRdb's copy has only in-frame clones and lacks some. The sample has hundreds of thousands of clones, 85% to 90% seen once. The study recruited people aged about 18 to 90 years across about two dozen US areas. Two negative PCRs, clearance, or symptom resolution had been documented for recovered Cohort 3 donors. This chain connects TRBV5-1 to TRBJ2-3; TRBD2 is the table's D call and was not checked against the DNA. The sample was PBMCs or T cells enriched from blood (not recorded which). This receptor was taken from a woman aged 45-65 years who had recovered from COVID-19. The CDR3 loop reads CASSSGLSGRRGDTQYF.